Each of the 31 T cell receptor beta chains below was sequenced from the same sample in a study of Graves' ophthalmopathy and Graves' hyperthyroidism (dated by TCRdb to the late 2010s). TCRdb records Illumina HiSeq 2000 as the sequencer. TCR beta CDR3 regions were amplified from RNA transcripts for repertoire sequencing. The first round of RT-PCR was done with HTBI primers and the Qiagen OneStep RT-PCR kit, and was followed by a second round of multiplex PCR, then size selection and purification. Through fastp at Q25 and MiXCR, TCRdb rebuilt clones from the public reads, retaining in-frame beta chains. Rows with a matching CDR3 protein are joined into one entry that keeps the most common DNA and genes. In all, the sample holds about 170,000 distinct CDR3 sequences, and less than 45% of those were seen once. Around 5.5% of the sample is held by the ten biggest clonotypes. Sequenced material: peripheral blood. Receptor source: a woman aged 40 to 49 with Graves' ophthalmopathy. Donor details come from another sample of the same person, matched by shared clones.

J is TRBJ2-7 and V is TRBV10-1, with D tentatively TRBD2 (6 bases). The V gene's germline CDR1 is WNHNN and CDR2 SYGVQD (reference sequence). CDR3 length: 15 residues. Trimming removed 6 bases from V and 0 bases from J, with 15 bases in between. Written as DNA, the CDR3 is TGCGCCAGCAGGGAGGGGACGGAGAGCTCCTACGAGCAGTACTTC. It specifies CASREGTESSYEQYF.

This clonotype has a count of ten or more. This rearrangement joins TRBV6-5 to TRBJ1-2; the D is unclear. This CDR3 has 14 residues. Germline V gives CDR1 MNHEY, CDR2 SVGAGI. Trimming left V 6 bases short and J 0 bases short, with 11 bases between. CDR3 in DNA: TGTGCCAGCAGCGTATTGAACTCTAACTATGGCTACACCTTC. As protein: CASSVLNSNYGYTF.

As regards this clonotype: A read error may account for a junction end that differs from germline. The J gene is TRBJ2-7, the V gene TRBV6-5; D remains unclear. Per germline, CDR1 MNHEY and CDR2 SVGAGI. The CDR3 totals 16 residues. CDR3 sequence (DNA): TGTGCCAGCAGTTACTTTGTGAGCCAGAGCTCCCACGAGCAGTACTTC. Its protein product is CASSYFVSQSSHEQYF.

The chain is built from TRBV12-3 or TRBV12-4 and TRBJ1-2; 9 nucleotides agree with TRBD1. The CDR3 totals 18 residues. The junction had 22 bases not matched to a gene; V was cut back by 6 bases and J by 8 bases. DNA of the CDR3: TGTGCCAGCAGACTGCTGTCGGGACAGGGTTCGTTTGGAAGCGGCTACACCTTC. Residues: CASRLLSGQGSFGSGYTF.

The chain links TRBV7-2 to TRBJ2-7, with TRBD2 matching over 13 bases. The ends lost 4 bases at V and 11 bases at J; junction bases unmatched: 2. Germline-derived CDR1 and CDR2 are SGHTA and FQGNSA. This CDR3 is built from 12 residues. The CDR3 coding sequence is TGTGCCAGCAGCTATGGACTAGCGGGAGAGTACTTC. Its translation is CASSYGLAGEYF.

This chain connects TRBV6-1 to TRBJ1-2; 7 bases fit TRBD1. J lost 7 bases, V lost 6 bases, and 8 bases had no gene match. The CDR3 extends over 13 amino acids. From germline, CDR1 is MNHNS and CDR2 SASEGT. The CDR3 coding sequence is TGTGCCAGCAGGGGTACAGGGGACCGTGGCTACACCTTC. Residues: CASRGTGDRGYTF.

CDR3 nucleotides: TGCAGTGTAGCCACCTTGAACACTGAAGCTTTCTTT. Translation gives CSVATLNTEAFF. The chain links TRBV20-1 to TRBJ1-1; no clear D gene. Germline V gives CDR1 DFQATT, CDR2 SNEGSKA (reference sequence). The V gene lost 7 bases and the J gene lost 0 bases, with 9 bases spanning the gap. There are 12 residues in the CDR3.

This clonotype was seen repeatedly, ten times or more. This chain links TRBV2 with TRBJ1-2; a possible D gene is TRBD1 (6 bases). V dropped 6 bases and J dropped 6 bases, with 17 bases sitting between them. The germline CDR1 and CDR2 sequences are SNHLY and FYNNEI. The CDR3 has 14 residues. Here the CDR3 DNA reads TGTGCCAGCAGGACCGAACAGGGATCCCATGGCTACACCTTC. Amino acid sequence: CASRTEQGSHGYTF.

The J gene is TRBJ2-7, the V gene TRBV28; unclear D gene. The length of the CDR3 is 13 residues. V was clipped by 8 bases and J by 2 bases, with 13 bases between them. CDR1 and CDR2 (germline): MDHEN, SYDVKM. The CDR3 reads CASLQRQAYEQYF. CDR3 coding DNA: TGTGCCAGCCTCCAAAGGCAGGCCTACGAGCAGTACTTC.

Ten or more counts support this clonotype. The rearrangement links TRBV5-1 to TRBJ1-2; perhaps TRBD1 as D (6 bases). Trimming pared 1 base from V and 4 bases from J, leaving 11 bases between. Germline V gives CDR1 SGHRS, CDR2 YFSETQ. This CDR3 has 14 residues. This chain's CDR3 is CASSLSQGPYGYTF. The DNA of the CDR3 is TGCGCCAGCAGCTTGTCACAGGGCCCCTATGGCTACACCTTC.

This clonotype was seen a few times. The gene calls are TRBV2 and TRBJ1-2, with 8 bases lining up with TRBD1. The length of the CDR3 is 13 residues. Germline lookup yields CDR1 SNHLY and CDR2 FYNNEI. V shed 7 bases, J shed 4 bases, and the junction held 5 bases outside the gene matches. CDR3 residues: CASTAQGAYGYTF. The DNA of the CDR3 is TGTGCCAGCACCGCTCAGGGGGCCTATGGCTACACCTTC.

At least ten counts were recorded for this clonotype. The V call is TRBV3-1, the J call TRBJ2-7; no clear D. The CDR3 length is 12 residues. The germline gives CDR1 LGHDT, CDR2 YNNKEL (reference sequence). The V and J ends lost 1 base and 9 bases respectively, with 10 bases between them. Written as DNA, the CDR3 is TGTGCCAGCAGCCAAGCAGACACCGGGCAGTACTTC. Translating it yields CASSQADTGQYF.

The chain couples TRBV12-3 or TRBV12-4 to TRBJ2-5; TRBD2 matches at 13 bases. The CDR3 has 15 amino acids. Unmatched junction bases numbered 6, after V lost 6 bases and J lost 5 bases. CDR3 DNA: TGTGCCAGCAGAAAAGGACTAGCGGGAGTTGAGACCCAGTACTTC. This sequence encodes CASRKGLAGVETQYF.

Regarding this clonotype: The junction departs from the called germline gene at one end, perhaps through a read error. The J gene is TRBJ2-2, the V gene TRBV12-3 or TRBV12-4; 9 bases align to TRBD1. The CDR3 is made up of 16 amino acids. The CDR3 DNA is TGTGCCAGCAACCAAGGGACAGGGTATAGTCCCGGGGAGCTATTTTTT. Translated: CASNQGTGYSPGELFF.

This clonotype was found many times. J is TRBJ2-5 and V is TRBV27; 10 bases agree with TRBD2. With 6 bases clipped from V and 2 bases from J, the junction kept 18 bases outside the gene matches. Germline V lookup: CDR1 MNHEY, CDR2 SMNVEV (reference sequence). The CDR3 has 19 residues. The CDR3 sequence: CASRHSSSGGDVGQETQYF. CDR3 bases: TGTGCCAGCAGACACAGTTCTAGCGGGGGAGATGTCGGGCAAGAGACCCAGTACTTC.

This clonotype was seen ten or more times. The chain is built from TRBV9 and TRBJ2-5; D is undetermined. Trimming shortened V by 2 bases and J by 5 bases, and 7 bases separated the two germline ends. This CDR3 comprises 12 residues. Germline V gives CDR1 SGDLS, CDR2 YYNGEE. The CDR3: CASSVGYETQYF. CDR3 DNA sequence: TGTGCCAGCAGCGTTGGATACGAGACCCAGTACTTC.

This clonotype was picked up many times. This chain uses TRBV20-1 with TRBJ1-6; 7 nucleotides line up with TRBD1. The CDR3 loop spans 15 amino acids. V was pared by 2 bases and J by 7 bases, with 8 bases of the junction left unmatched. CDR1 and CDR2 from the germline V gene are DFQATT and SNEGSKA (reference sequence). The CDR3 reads CSARPRGQLNSPLHF. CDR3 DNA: TGCAGTGCTAGACCCCGGGGACAGTTAAATTCACCCCTCCACTTT.

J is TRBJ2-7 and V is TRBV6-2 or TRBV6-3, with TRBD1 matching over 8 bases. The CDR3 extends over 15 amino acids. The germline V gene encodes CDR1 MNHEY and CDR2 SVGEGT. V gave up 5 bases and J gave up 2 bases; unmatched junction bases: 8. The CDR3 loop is CASSRGQGVPYEQYF. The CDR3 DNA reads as TGTGCCAGCAGTAGAGGACAGGGAGTCCCCTACGAGCAGTACTTC.

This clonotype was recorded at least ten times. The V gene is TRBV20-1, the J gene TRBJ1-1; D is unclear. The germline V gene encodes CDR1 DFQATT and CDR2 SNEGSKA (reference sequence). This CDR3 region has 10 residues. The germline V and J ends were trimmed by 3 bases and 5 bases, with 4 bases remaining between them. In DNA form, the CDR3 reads TGCAGTGCTAGTGAAACTGAAGCTTTCTTT. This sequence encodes CSASETEAFF.

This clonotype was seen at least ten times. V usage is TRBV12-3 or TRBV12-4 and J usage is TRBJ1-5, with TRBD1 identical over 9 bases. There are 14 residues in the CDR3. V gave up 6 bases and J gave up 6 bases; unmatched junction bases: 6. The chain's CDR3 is CASSEQGATQPQHF. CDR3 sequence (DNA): TGTGCCAGCAGCGAACAGGGGGCGACTCAGCCCCAGCATTTT.

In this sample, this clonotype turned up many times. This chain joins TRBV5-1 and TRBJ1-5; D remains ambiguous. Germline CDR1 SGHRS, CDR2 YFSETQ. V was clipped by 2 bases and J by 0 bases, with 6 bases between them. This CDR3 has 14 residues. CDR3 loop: CASSLNPSNQPQHF. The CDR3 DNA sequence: TGCGCCAGCAGCTTAAATCCTAGCAATCAGCCCCAGCATTTT.

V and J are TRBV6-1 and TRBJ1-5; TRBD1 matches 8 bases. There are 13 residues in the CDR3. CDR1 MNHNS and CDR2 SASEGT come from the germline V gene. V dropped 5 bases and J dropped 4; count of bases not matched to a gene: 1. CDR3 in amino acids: CASSRTGNQPQHF. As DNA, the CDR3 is TGTGCCAGCAGTCGGACAGGGAATCAGCCCCAGCATTTT.

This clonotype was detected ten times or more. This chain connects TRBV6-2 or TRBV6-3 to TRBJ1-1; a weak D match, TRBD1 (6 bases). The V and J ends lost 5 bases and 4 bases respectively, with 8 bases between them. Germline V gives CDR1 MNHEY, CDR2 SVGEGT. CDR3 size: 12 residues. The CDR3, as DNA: TGTGCCAGCAGTCAAGGGGGCACTGAAGCTTTCTTT. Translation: CASSQGGTEAFF.

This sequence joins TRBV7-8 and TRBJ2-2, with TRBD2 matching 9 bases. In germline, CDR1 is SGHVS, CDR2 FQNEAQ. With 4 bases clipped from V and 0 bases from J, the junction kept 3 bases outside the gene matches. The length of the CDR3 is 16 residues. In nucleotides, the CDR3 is TGTGCCAGCAGCTCGGGACTAGCAACGAACACCGGGGAGCTGTTTTTT. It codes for CASSSGLATNTGELFF.

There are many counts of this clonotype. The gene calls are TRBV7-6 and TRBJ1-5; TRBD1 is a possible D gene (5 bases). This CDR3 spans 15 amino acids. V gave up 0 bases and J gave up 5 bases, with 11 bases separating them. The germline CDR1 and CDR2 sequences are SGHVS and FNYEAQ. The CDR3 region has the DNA TGTGCCAGCAGCTTAGCTTACGGGGGGGATCAGCCCCAGCATTTT. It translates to CASSLAYGGDQPQHF.

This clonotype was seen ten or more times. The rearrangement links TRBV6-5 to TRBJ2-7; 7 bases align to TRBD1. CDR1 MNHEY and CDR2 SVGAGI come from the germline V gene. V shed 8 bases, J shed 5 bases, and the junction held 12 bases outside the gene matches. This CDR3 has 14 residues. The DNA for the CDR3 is TGTGCCAGCGCCGGCCGGGTTCAGGGGGACGAGCAGTACTTC. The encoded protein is CASAGRVQGDEQYF.

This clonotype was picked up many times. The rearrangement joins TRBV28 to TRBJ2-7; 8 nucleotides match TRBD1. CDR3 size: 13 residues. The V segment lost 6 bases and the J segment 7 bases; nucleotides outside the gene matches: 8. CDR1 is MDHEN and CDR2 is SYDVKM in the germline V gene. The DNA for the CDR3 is TGTGCCAGCAGCTACAGGGGGTATGAAGAGCAGTACTTC. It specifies CASSYRGYEEQYF.

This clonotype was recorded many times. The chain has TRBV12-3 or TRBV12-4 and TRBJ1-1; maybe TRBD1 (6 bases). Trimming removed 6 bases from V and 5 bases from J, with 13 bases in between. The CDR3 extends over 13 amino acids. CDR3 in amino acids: CASSGTWWTEAFF. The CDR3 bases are TGTGCCAGCAGCGGGACATGGTGGACTGAAGCTTTCTTT.

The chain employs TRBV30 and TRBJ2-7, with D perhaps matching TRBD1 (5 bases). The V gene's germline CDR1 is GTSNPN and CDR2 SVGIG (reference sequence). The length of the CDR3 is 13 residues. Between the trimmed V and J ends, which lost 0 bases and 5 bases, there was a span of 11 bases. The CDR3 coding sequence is TGTGCCTGGAGTGTTGGGGCCGCCGACGAGCAGTACTTC. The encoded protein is CAWSVGAADEQYF. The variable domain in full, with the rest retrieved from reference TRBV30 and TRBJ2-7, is SQTIHQWPATLVQPVGSPLSLECTVEGTSNPNLYWYRQAAGRGLQLLFYSVGIGQISSEVPQNLSASRPQDRQFILSSKKLLLSDSGFYLCAWSVGAADEQYFGPGTRLTVT.

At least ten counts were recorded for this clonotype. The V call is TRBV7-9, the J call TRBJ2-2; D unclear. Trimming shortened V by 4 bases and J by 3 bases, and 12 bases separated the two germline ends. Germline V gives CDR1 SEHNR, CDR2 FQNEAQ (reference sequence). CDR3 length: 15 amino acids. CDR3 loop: CASSSGRTYTGELFF. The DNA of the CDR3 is TGTGCCAGCAGCTCAGGACGAACCTACACCGGGGAGCTGTTTTTT.

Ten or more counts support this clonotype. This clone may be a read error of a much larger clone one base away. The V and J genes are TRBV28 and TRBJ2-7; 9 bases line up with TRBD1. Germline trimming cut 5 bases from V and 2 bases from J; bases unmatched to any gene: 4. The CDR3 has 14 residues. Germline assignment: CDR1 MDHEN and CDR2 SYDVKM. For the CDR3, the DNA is TGTGCCAGCAGTACCGGGACAGGGACCTACGAGCAGTACTTC. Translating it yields CASSTGTGTYEQYF.